The present T cell receptor beta chain was sequenced within a study of cytomegalovirus exposure and HLA in healthy donors. As to this clone: The antigen is not known.

The PCR was carried out with 60 Vbeta primers and 13 Jbeta primers. Profiled with immunoSEQ multiplex PCR; TCRdb holds only in-frame clones, not every one. This table has around 140,000 clones, roughly three quarters appearing once. Broader study findings: In most subjects, TCR beta sequences reportedly gave accurate predictions of HLA-A and HLA-B alleles.

The CDR3 covers 18 residues. The V and J ends lost 1 base and 2 bases, in that order; junction bases with no gene match: 6. Germline CDR1 SGHDT, CDR2 YYEEEE. This sequence joins TRBV5-6 and TRBJ2-2; 12 bases map to TRBD2. This sequence originates from a woman aged 55-69 years in good health and CMV-seronegative. Sequencing was carried out using PBMCs. The CDR3 reads CASSLQGLAGRNTGELFF. The CDR3 coding sequence is TGTGCCAGCAGCTTGCAAGGACTAGCGGGAAGAAACACCGGGGAGCTGTTTTTT.